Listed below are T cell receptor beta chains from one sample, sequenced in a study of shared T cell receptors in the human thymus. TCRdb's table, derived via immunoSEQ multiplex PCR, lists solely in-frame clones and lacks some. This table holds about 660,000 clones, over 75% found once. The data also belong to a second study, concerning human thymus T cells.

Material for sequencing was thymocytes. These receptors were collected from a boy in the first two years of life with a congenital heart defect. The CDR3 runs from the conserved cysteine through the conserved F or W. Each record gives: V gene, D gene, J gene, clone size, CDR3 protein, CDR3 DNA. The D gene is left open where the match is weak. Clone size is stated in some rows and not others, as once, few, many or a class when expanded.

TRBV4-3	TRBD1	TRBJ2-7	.	CASSQDVTGGFPYEQYF	TGCGCCAGCAGCCAAGATGTGACAGGGGGATTTCCCTACGAGCAGTACTTC
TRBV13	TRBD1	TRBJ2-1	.	CASSLVPSQGAPIYNEQFF	TGTGCCAGCAGCTTAGTCCCCAGCCAGGGGGCCCCGATCTACAATGAGCAGTTCTTC
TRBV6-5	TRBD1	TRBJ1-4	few	CASSPDRVKEKLFF	TGTGCCAGCAGCCCGGACAGGGTAAAGGAAAAACTGTTTTTT
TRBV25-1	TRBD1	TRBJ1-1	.	CASSDTGDSTEAFF	TGTGCCAGCAGTGATACAGGGGACTCCACTGAAGCTTTCTTT
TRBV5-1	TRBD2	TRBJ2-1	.	CASSTRPTSGTSSYNEQFF	TGCGCCAGCTCTACCCGTCCGACTAGCGGGACGAGCTCCTACAATGAGCAGTTCTTC
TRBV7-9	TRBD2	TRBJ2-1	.	CASSSSGSINEQFF	TGTGCCAGCTCAAGTAGCGGGAGTATCAATGAGCAGTTCTTC
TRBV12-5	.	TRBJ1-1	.	CASGLTHEQGHTEAFF	TGTGCTAGTGGTTTGACCCACGAACAGGGCCACACTGAAGCTTTCTTT
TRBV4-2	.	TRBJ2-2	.	CASSQAYRVNTGELFF	TGTGCCAGCAGCCAAGCGTACAGGGTGAACACCGGGGAGCTGTTTTTT
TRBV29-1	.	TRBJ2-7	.	CSVGGQNSYEQYF	TGCAGCGTAGGGGGACAAAACTCCTACGAGCAGTACTTC
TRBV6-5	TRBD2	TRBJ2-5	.	CASNPGWREEEAQYF	TGTGCCAGCAACCCGGGGTGGCGGGAGGAGGAGGCCCAGTACTTC
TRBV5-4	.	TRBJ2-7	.	CASSLEADSTFYEQYF	TGTGCCAGCAGCTTGGAAGCGGACTCGACCTTCTACGAGCAGTACTTC
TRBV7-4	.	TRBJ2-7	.	CASSISQWCYEQYF	TGTGCCAGCAGCATTAGCCAGTGGTGCTACGAGCAGTACTTC
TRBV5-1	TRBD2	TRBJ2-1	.	CASRGTSGRNEQFF	TGCGCCAGCCGGGGGACTAGCGGGAGAAATGAGCAGTTCTTC
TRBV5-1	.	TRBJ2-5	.	CASSLRSGDRLVLETQYF	TGCGCCAGCAGCTTGCGGTCCGGGGATCGCCTTGTTTTAGAGACCCAGTACTTC
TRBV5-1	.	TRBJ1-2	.	CASSLARGGGYTF	TGCGCCAGCAGCTTGGCCAGGGGTGGCGGCTACACCTTC
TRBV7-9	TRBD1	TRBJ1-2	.	CASSPGQGRDYGYTF	TGTGCCAGCAGCCCAGGACAGGGGAGGGACTATGGCTACACCTTC
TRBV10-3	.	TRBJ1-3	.	CAISESGRNTIYF	TGTGCCATCAGTGAGTCGGGCAGAAACACCATATATTTT
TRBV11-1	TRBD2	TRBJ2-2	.	CASSLRTSGTITSGELFF	TGTGCCAGCAGCCTAAGGACTAGCGGGACCATAACGTCCGGGGAGCTGTTTTTT
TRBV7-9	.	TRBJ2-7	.	CASSLRDSRNEQYF	TGTGCCAGCAGCCTGCGGGACTCCCGGAACGAGCAGTACTTC
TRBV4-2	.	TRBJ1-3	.	CASSLGLTSSVGNTIYF	TGTGCCAGCAGCCTAGGCCTCACGAGTAGTGTCGGGAACACCATATATTTT
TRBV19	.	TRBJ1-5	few	CASSPGYPQPQHF	TGTGCCAGTAGCCCAGGGTACCCTCAGCCCCAGCATTTT
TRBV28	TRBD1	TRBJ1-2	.	CASSTTGGQGDGYTF	TGTGCCAGCAGTACAACCGGGGGACAGGGGGATGGCTACACCTTC
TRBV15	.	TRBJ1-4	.	CATSRDMKAGDEKLFF	TGTGCCACCAGCAGAGATATGAAAGCCGGGGATGAAAAACTGTTTTTT
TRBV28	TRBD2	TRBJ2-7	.	CASSPLAGLLYEQYF	TGTGCCAGCAGTCCTCTAGCGGGATTACTATACGAGCAGTACTTC
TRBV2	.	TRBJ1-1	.	CASTVGGGPGAFF	TGTGCCAGCACCGTTGGGGGGGGGCCGGGCGCTTTCTTT
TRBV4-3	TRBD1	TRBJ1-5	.	CASSQRTGWVPQHF	TGCGCCAGCAGCCAGCGGACAGGGTGGGTGCCCCAGCATTTT
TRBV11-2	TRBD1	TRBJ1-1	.	CASSQVQGAPGTEAFF	TGTGCCAGCAGCCAGGTCCAGGGGGCGCCGGGCACTGAAGCTTTCTTT
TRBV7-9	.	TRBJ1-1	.	CASSRQENTEAFF	TGTGCCAGCAGCCGACAGGAGAACACTGAAGCTTTCTTT
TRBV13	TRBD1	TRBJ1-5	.	CASSPPPGTGGSDQPQHF	TGTGCCAGCAGCCCTCCTCCCGGGACAGGGGGCTCCGATCAGCCCCAGCATTTT
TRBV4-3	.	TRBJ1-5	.	CASSQDLDYGGLRSNQPQHF	TGCGCCAGCAGCCAAGACCTAGACTATGGGGGCCTACGTAGCAATCAGCCCCAGCATTTT
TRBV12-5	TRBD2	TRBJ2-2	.	CASGLVHPSGRASFFTGELFF	TGTGCTAGTGGTTTGGTACATCCTAGCGGGAGGGCCTCCTTCTTCACCGGGGAGCTGTTTTTT
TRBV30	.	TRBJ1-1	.	CAWSVLYTEAFF	TGTGCCTGGAGTGTACTGTACACTGAAGCTTTCTTT
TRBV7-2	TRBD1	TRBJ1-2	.	CASRFRQGASDYGYTF	TGTGCCAGCAGATTCCGGCAGGGGGCATCTGACTATGGCTACACCTTC
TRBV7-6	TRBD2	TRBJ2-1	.	CASSLPPVAGAYNEQFF	TGTGCCAGCAGCCTCCCTCCTGTAGCGGGAGCCTACAATGAGCAGTTCTTC
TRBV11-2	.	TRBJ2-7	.	CASSLGLLANSYEQYF	TGTGCCAGCAGCTTAGGGCTGTTAGCGAACTCCTACGAGCAGTACTTC
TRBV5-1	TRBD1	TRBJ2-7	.	CASSSGQGENTYEQYF	TGCGCCAGCAGCTCGGGACAGGGGGAGAACACCTACGAGCAGTACTTC
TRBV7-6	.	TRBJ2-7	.	CASSQRGAGGTYEQYF	TGTGCCAGCAGCCAAAGGGGAGCTGGGGGCACCTACGAGCAGTACTTC
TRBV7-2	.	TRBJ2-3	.	CASSHQLGGLTDTQYF	TGTGCCAGCAGCCACCAATTAGGCGGCCTAACAGATACGCAGTATTTT
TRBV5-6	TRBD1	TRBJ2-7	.	CASSSETGRGQRDEQYF	TGTGCCAGCAGCTCAGAAACCGGCAGGGGGCAACGCGACGAGCAGTACTTC
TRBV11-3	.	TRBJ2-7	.	CASSPRVRAEQYF	TGTGCCAGCAGCCCCCGGGTCCGCGCCGAGCAGTACTTC
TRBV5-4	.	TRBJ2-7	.	CASSPGGGRPYEQYF	TGTGCCAGCAGCCCCGGTGGCGGAAGACCCTACGAGCAGTACTTC
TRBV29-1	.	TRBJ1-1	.	CSVVRGGTEAFF	TGCAGCGTTGTCCGCGGGGGCACTGAAGCTTTCTTT
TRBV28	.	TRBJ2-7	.	CASSGRVSYEQYF	TGTGCCAGCAGCGGCCGGGTCTCCTACGAGCAGTACTTC
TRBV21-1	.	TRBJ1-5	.	CASSKCGQPQHF	TGTGCCAGCAGCAAATGCGGACAGCCCCAGCATTTT
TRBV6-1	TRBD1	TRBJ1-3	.	CASSEGGDRGHSGNTIYF	TGTGCCAGCAGTGAAGGAGGGGACAGGGGACACTCTGGAAACACCATATATTTT
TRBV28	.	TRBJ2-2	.	CASSFPREPTGELFF	TGTGCCAGCAGTTTCCCCCGGGAACCCACCGGGGAGCTGTTTTTT
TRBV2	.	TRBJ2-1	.	CASSEAREYNEQFF	TGTGCCAGCAGTGAAGCGCGAGAGTACAATGAGCAGTTCTTC
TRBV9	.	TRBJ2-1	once	CASSGDFGEQFF	TGTGCCAGCAGCGGCGACTTTGGTGAGCAGTTCTTC
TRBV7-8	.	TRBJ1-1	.	CASSFVAGRVNTEAFF	TGTGCCAGCAGCTTCGTGGCGGGGAGGGTGAACACTGAAGCTTTCTTT
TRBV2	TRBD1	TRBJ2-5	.	CASRPDRAQETQYF	TGTGCCAGCAGGCCCGACAGGGCCCAAGAGACCCAGTACTTC
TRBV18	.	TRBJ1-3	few	CASSPTGEEENTIYF	TGTGCCAGCTCACCCACAGGAGAAGAGGAGAACACCATATATTTT
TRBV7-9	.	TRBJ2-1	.	CASSFSSNEQFF	TGTGCCAGCAGCTTTAGCTCAAATGAGCAGTTCTTC
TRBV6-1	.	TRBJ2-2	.	CASSGEAGELFF	TGTGCCAGCAGTGGGGAGGCCGGGGAGCTGTTTTTT
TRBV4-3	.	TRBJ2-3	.	CASSQDGVGGTDTQYF	TGCGCCAGCAGCCAAGATGGGGTCGGGGGCACAGATACGCAGTATTTT
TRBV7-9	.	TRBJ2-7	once	CASRSDRRVNYEQYF	TGTGCCAGCAGGTCGGACAGAAGGGTCAACTACGAGCAGTACTTC